Each of the 9 T cell receptor beta chains below was sequenced from the same sample in a study of blood T cell repertoires in COVID-19. The assay was immunoSEQ multiplex PCR, and TCRdb's table has in-frame clones only and misses some. Of approximately 500,000 clones listed, around 85% are singletons. The sequencing sample was made of peripheral blood. These receptors were taken from a human donor in a cohort sampled during active COVID-19.

This clone was seen at least ten times. J is TRBJ2-2 and V is TRBV19; 10 positions match TRBD1. With V trimmed by 3 bases and J by 2 bases, 6 bases remained unmatched. The CDR3 consists of 17 residues. Germline-derived CDR1 and CDR2 are LNHDA and SQIVND (reference sequence). CDR3 sequence (DNA): TGTGCCAGTAGTATCGGGACAGGGGACCCCAACACCGGGGAGCTGTTTTTT. Encoded protein: CASSIGTGDPNTGELFF. Full variable domain (rest looked up from reference TRBV19 and TRBJ2-2): DGGITQSPKYLFRKEGQNVTLSCEQNLNHDAMYWYRQDPGQGLRLIYYSQIVNDFQKGDIAEGYSVSREKKESFPLTVTSAQKNPTAFYLCASSIGTGDPNTGELFFGEGSRLTVL.

The rearrangement joins TRBV6-4 to TRBJ2-1; tentative D call: TRBD1 (6 bases). V lost 4 bases, J lost 2 bases, and 12 bases lay in between. This CDR3 is built from 15 residues. CDR1 and CDR2 from the germline V gene are MRHNA and SNTAGT. The CDR3 protein is CASSVMGAAYNEQFF. DNA of the CDR3: TGTGCCAGCAGTGTGATGGGGGCCGCCTACAATGAGCAGTTCTTC.

The V call is TRBV15, the J call TRBJ1-1, with D unresolved. Trimming shortened V by 6 bases and J by 0 bases, and 8 bases separated the two germline ends. The length of the CDR3 is 13 residues. Germline values: CDR1 LNHNV, CDR2 YYDKDF (reference sequence). Here the CDR3 DNA reads TGTGCCACCAGTTACGGGGTGAACACTGAAGCTTTCTTT. Its translation is CATSYGVNTEAFF.

The V gene is TRBV19, the J gene TRBJ1-4; no reliable D call. Deletions cut 3 bases from V and 5 bases from J, with 13 bases between. Germline lookup yields CDR1 LNHDA and CDR2 SQIVND (reference sequence). CDR3 length: 15 residues. The CDR3 loop is CASSILADGNEKLFF. CDR3 nucleotide sequence: TGTGCCAGTAGTATCTTAGCGGACGGGAATGAAAAACTGTTTTTT.

As regards this clone: This specimen includes other DNA sequences encoding the same CDR3. The rearrangement links TRBV29-1 to TRBJ1-2; maybe TRBD1 (6 bases). The CDR3 is 12 amino acids. Germline CDR1 is SQVTM and CDR2 is ANQGSEA. Trimming pared 4 bases from V and 4 bases from J, leaving 10 bases between. CDR3 region: CSVGQVGYGYTF. The CDR3 bases are TGCAGCGTTGGACAGGTTGGCTATGGCTACACCTTC.

The chain couples TRBV6-2 or TRBV6-3 to TRBJ2-3; 7 bases agree with TRBD1. CDR3 length: 17 amino acids. The V gene end was trimmed by 4 bases and the J gene end by 0 bases; junction bases not matched to a gene: 10. CDR1 and CDR2 (germline): MNHEY, SVGEGT. CDR3 sequence reads: CASSSFRGTASTDTQYF. The CDR3 region has the DNA TGTGCCAGCAGTTCCTTCAGGGGGACAGCTAGCACAGATACGCAGTATTTT.

The table lists this clone with a count of one. The chain carries TRBV28 and TRBJ1-1; TRBD1 matches 11 bases. V was pared by 1 base and J by 5 bases, with 9 bases of the junction left unmatched. The CDR3 runs to 17 residues. CDR1 and CDR2 (germline): MDHEN, SYDVKM. The CDR3 spells CASSLSGQGARRTEAFF. In DNA, the CDR3 is TGTGCCAGCAGTTTATCCGGACAGGGGGCAAGAAGGACTGAAGCTTTCTTT.

The sample holds a few counts of this clone. This chain joins TRBV18 and TRBJ1-6, with 10 nucleotides matching TRBD1. Germline CDR1 reads KGHSH; CDR2 reads LQKENI. The CDR3 is 14 amino acids. With 6 bases clipped from V and 8 bases from J, the junction kept 4 bases outside the gene matches. CDR3 in DNA: TGTGCCAGCTCCGACAGGGGGCAAGATTCACCCCTCCACTTT. It is translated as CASSDRGQDSPLHF.

The chain joins TRBV21-1 to TRBJ2-3; the table's D call, TRBD1, was not checked against the DNA. TRBV21-1 is assigned pseudogene status. The CDR3 covers 13 residues. CDR3 protein: CASSKGIQGALSF. CDR3 bases: TGTGCCAGCAGCAAGGGGATCCAGGGGGCGTTGAGTTTT.